The 5 T cell receptor beta chains reported below all come from one sample, sequenced in a study of shared clonotypes between healthy human individuals (TCRdb year 2020). The receptor library was made with the immunoSEQ multiplex PCR assay. Sourced from immuneACCESS, this table was stored by TCRdb with only in-frame sequences that have V and J called. A share of the clones is absent; for the studies checked, an unresolved V gene accounts for under half, and the remainder has no known explanation. The sample table records about 2.5 million clones; 85% to 95% of these occur just once. The ten largest account for 0.3% to 0.45% of the sample. The specimen was naive CD4+ T cells from PBMCs. Read against the paper, the sample's cell subset or site label means: CD45RA+ positively selected. The receptors were gathered from a man aged 18 to 30 in good health. Some clones in this sample may be carry-over from other donors' samples.

J is TRBJ2-7 and V is TRBV7-2; D call uncertain. The CDR3 has 14 amino acids. Trimming took off 1 base at V and 5 bases at J, with 12 bases between the two ends. Germline V lookup: CDR1 SGHTA, CDR2 FQGNSA. The CDR3 DNA reads TGTGCCAGCAGCTTAGTTGTAGGGATGGACGAGCAGTACTTC. The encoded protein is CASSLVVGMDEQYF.

The chain has TRBV7-6 and TRBJ2-2; 11 bases line up with TRBD2. The CDR3 has 19 residues. J gave up 3 bases and V 5 bases, and 14 bases lay outside the gene matches. Looked up from germline, CDR1 is SGHVS and CDR2 is FNYEAQ. The CDR3 DNA follows: TGTGCCAGCAGCCCGCGAACGGTAGCGGGAGGGGTAGACACCGGGGAGCTGTTTTTT. It is translated as CASSPRTVAGGVDTGELFF. The entire variable domain, with the rest obtained from reference TRBV7-6 and TRBJ2-2, is as follows: GAGVSQSPRYKVTKRGQDVALRCDPISGHVSLYWYRQALGQGPEFLTYFNYEAQQDKSGLPNDRFSAERPEGSISTLTIQRTEQRDSAMYRCASSPRTVAGGVDTGELFFGEGSRLTVL.

This clone was observed a single time. This rearrangement joins TRBV2 to TRBJ2-3; a weak D match, TRBD2 (5 bases). There are 13 residues in the CDR3. Deletions cut 4 bases from V and 5 bases from J, with 10 bases between. CDR1 and CDR2 (germline): SNHLY, FYNNEI. CDR3 in amino acids: CASSVEDLDTQYF. The CDR3 DNA follows: TGTGCCAGCAGTGTCGAGGACTTAGATACGCAGTATTTT.

The rearrangement uses TRBV5-1 and TRBJ1-4; TRBD1 might be the D (6 bases). Germline CDR1 reads SGHRS; CDR2 reads YFSETQ. CDR3 length: 15 amino acids. Trimming removed 4 bases at V and 5 bases at J, with 15 bases between. The chain's CDR3 is CASSLQGGGNEKLFF. The CDR3, as DNA: TGCGCCAGCAGCCTACAGGGAGGGGGAAATGAAAAACTGTTTTTT.

J is TRBJ1-2 and V is TRBV15; D ambiguous. The CDR3 is 15 residues long. Trimming took off 1 base at V and 0 bases at J, with 9 bases between the two ends. Germline V gives CDR1 LNHNV, CDR2 YYDKDF (reference sequence). CDR3 sequence (DNA): TGTGCCACCAGCAGAGGCCGGACGGCTAACTATGGCTACACCTTC. Residues: CATSRGRTANYGYTF. The entire variable domain, with the rest obtained from reference TRBV15 and TRBJ1-2, is as follows: DAMVIQNPRYQVTQFGKPVTLSCSQTLNHNVMYWYQQKSSQAPKLLFHYYDKDFNNEADTPDNFQSRRPNTSFCFLDIRSPGLGDTAMYLCATSRGRTANYGYTFGSGTRLTVV.